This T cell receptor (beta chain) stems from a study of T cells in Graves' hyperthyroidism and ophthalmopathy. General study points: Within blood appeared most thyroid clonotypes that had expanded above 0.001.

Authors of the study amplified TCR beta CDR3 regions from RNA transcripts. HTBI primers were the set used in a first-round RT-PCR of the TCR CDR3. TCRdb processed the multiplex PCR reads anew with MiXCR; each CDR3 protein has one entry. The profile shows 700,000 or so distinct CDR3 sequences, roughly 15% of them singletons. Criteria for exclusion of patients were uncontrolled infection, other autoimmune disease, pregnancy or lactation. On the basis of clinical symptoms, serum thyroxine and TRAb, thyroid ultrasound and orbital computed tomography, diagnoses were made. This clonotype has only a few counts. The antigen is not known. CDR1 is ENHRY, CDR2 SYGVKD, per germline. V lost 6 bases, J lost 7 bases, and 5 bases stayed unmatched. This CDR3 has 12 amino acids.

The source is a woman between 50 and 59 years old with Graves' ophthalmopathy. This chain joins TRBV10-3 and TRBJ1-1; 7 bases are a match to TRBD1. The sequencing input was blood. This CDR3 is CAISQGENEAFF. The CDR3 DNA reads TGTGCCATCAGCCAGGGGGAGAATGAAGCTTTCTTT.